This T cell receptor beta chain derives from a study of OX40 agonist ivuxolimab in advanced cancers. Background on the study: Partial responses were achieved by three patients: one hepatocellular carcinoma, two cutaneous melanoma. Broader study findings: The study found that CD8+ T cells averaged more expanded clones than CD4+. Clonal expansion in partial responders at 0.1-3.0 mg/kg ranked among the lowest.

The CDR3 has 13 amino acids. With 7 bases removed from V and 5 bases from J, the gap between germline ends came to 12 bases. Germline V gene sequence: CDR1 SEHNR, CDR2 FQNEAQ (reference sequence). Patients had blood sampled at baseline and again on cycle 4 day 1 and cycle 7 day 1. Measured with immunoSEQ multiplex PCR; TCRdb has only the in-frame clones, and not every one. Altogether 50,000 to 70,000 clones are present, roughly nine tenths being singletons, with the ten largest covering about 3.8%. This clone was detected only once. The antigen remains unidentified. This clonotype was obtained from an adult with an advanced solid tumor such as melanoma, head and neck, liver or kidney cancer. The V gene is TRBV7-9, the J gene TRBJ2-1; D is uncertain. The sample was CD4+ or CD8+ T cells sorted from blood, taken in a trial of the OX40 agonist ivuxolimab. The CDR3 region is CASISLGHNEQFF. In DNA, the CDR3 is TGTGCCAGCATCTCCCTTGGCCACAATGAGCAGTTCTTC.